The 20 T cell receptor beta chains below come from one sample, sequenced in a study of regulatory T cells in long-lasting Graves disease. Sample time point: newly diagnosed GD, antithyroid drugs for less than 3 months. With RNA extracted from PBMCs as input, the TCR library was made. For TCR beta, libraries came from iRepertoire HTBI primers and Arm-PCR of CDR3 regions. TCRdb re-called the multiplex PCR reads through MiXCR, storing one row per CDR3 protein. The data hold roughly 220,000 distinct CDR3 sequences, with about 17% observed a single time. The sample consisted of peripheral blood mononuclear cells (PBMCs), taken at new diagnosis, from a patient treated with antithyroid drugs. These receptor sequences come from a female donor with Graves disease.

This clonotype has more than one count but fewer than ten. A read error may explain this, as a much larger clone is one base away. V usage is TRBV12-5 and J usage is TRBJ2-1; 8 nucleotides line up with TRBD2. The CDR3 covers 17 residues. Trimming removed 8 bases from V and 3 bases from J; junction bases left unmatched: 15. The germline CDR1 and CDR2 sequences are LGHNT and FRNRAP. For the CDR3, the DNA is TGTGCTAGTATGTGGTTGGAGCGGGGGTATAGCTACAATGAGCAGTTCTTC. Its translation is CASMWLERGYSYNEQFF. The whole variable domain, filled in from reference TRBV12-5 and TRBJ2-1, reads DARVTQTPRHKVTEMGQEVTMRCQPILGHNTVFWYRQTMMQGLELLAYFRNRAPLDDSGMPKDRFSAEMPDATLATLKIQPSEPRDSAVYFCASMWLERGYSYNEQFFGPGTRLTVL.

Ten or more counts support this clonotype. Written as DNA, the CDR3 is TGTGCCAGCTCACCAACGCGGGAGACGGGAGATACGCAGTATTTT. Its protein is CASSPTRETGDTQYF. J is TRBJ2-3 and V is TRBV18, with 7 bases that match TRBD2. The CDR3 covers 15 residues. CDR1 is KGHSH, CDR2 LQKENI, per germline. Unmatched junction bases numbered 7, after V lost 2 bases and J lost 5 bases. Full variable domain (remainder filled in from reference TRBV18 and TRBJ2-3): NAGVMQNPRHLVRRRGQEARLRCSPMKGHSHVYWYRQLPEEGLKFMVYLQKENIIDESGMPKERFSAEFPKEGPSILRIQQVVRGDSAAYFCASSPTRETGDTQYFGPGTRLTVL.

This clonotype appeared many times. The CDR3 DNA follows: TGCGCCAGCAGCCAGGCTCAGACAGGGGGCTACGAGCAGTACTTC. As protein: CASSQAQTGGYEQYF. The chain is built from TRBV4-3 and TRBJ2-7, with 9 nucleotides matching TRBD1. CDR1 and CDR2 from the germline V gene are LGHNA and YSLEER. Losses at the gene ends were 3 bases for V and 3 bases for J; bases not matched to a gene: 6. CDR3 length: 15 amino acids.

Comments on this clonotype: It is likely a read error: a sequence one base away is far more abundant. This chain joins TRBV11-2 and TRBJ2-7; D gene ambiguous. Trimming pared 3 bases from V and 7 bases from J, leaving 19 bases between. CDR3 length: 15 amino acids. CDR1 and CDR2 (germline): SGHAT, FQNNGV. The CDR3 DNA reads as TGTGCCAGCAGCTTTAGGTATGGCTCCTACAATGAGCAGTACTTC. It yields the protein CASSFRYGSYNEQYF.

This clonotype has ten or more counts. The V gene is TRBV28, the J gene TRBJ1-2; 7 bases are shared with TRBD1. Germline CDR1 MDHEN, CDR2 SYDVKM. V lost 5 bases and J lost 5; bases outside the gene matches: 11. This CDR3 contains 15 residues. This CDR3 reads CASSTRTGGWYGYTF. CDR3 coding DNA: TGTGCCAGCAGTACCCGGACAGGTGGTTGGTATGGCTACACCTTC.

J is TRBJ2-2 and V is TRBV30; tentatively, D is TRBD2 (5 bases). V lost 4 bases and J 4 bases, leaving 10 bases between the germline ends. CDR3 length: 13 amino acids. Germline CDR1 is GTSNPN and CDR2 is SVGIG (reference sequence). In DNA form, the CDR3 reads TGTGCCTGGACTGAGGGATCCACCGGGGAGCTGTTTTTT. Translated, it gives CAWTEGSTGELFF.

The sample holds many counts of this clonotype. V is TRBV9 and J is TRBJ2-7; D is perhaps TRBD2 (6 bases). CDR1 and CDR2 (germline): SGDLS, YYNGEE. Between the trimmed V and J ends, which lost 0 bases and 7 bases, there was a span of 14 bases. This CDR3 has 14 residues. Here the CDR3 DNA reads TGTGCCAGCAGCGTAGAGGTCGCAGGGAGGGAGCAGTACTTC. Translating it yields CASSVEVAGREQYF.

Only a few counts were recorded for this clonotype. The V and J genes are TRBV25-1 and TRBJ1-2; the D gene is possibly TRBD1 (5 bases). The CDR3 consists of 12 residues. Germline V gene lookup returns CDR1 MGHDK and CDR2 SYGVNS. V dropped 6 bases and J dropped 8 bases, with 13 bases sitting between them. CDR3 nucleotide sequence: TGTGCCAGCAGACGGGGGGGAAGAGGCTACACCTTC. It translates to CASRRGGRGYTF.

This clonotype was observed many times. The chain recombines TRBV11-1 with TRBJ2-7; D is ambiguous. Trimming took off 3 bases at V and 3 bases at J, with 12 bases between the two ends. CDR1 and CDR2 (germline): SGHAT, FQDESV (reference sequence). This CDR3 contains 14 residues. CDR3 coding DNA: TGTGCCAGCAGCTTGAGCGAATCAAGCTACGAGCAGTACTTC. Translating gives CASSLSESSYEQYF.

This clonotype was observed at least ten times. This chain joins TRBV7-2 and TRBJ2-2; D possibly corresponds to TRBD2 (6 bases). Germline V gives CDR1 SGHTA, CDR2 FQGNSA. This CDR3 spans 15 amino acids. The V and J ends lost 1 base and 7 bases respectively, with 13 bases between them. In DNA form, the CDR3 reads TGTGCCAGCAGCTTAGTAAGGCGGGATCGCGGGGAGCTGTTTTTT. It is translated as CASSLVRRDRGELFF.

This clonotype was found many times. The gene calls are TRBV2 and TRBJ2-6; TRBD1 is a possible D gene (5 bases). The length of the CDR3 is 15 residues. Germline assignment: CDR1 SNHLY and CDR2 FYNNEI. The V and J ends lost 6 bases and 0 bases respectively, with 9 bases between them. The CDR3 DNA sequence: TGTGCCAGCAGGAGACAGTCCTCTGGGGCCAACGTCCTGACTTTC. Translating gives CASRRQSSGANVLTF.

At least ten counts were recorded for this clonotype. CDR3 in amino acids: CASSLDMTNQPQHF. In DNA, the CDR3 is TGTGCCAGCAGCCTGGACATGACCAATCAGCCCCAGCATTTT. V and J are TRBV5-4 and TRBJ1-5; TRBD1 might be the D (5 bases). The length of the CDR3 is 14 residues. V gave up 4 bases and J gave up 3 bases, with 11 bases separating them. Germline V gene lookup returns CDR1 SGHNT and CDR2 YYREEE (reference sequence).

The V and J genes are TRBV28 and TRBJ1-1, with TRBD1 matching over 8 bases. The V gene end was trimmed by 4 bases and the J gene end by 7 bases; junction bases not matched to a gene: 8. The CDR3 has 14 amino acids. CDR1 MDHEN and CDR2 SYDVKM come from the germline V gene. The chain's CDR3 is CASSSYRGEGEAFF. Here the CDR3 DNA reads TGTGCCAGCAGTTCCTACAGGGGGGAAGGTGAAGCTTTCTTT.

This clonotype occurred many times. The chain combines TRBV7-2 with TRBJ2-2; no clear D gene. The V gene lost 0 bases and the J gene lost 4 bases, with 12 bases spanning the gap. CDR3 length: 16 residues. Germline V gene lookup returns CDR1 SGHTA and CDR2 FQGNSA. The CDR3 nucleotides read TGTGCCAGCAGCTTAGCGCGGTCAAGACCCACCGGGGAGCTGTTTTTT. Translated, it gives CASSLARSRPTGELFF.

In its sample, this clonotype was seen many times. The rearrangement joins TRBV19 to TRBJ1-1; D uncertain. V was trimmed by 3 bases and J by 0 bases, leaving 11 bases between them. This CDR3 comprises 15 residues. Looked up from germline, CDR1 is LNHDA and CDR2 is SQIVND (reference sequence). The CDR3 DNA follows: TGTGCCAGTAGTATGAGGAAGGGAATGAACACTGAAGCTTTCTTT. As protein: CASSMRKGMNTEAFF.

There are many counts of this clonotype. The rearrangement joins TRBV7-3 to TRBJ2-3; tentatively, D is TRBD1 or TRBD2 (6 bases each). This CDR3 contains 18 residues. Germline V gene lookup returns CDR1 SGHTA and CDR2 FQGTGA. The germline V and J ends were trimmed by 8 bases and 3 bases, with 27 bases remaining between them. The CDR3 sequence is CASSKGHQIPGLTDTQYF. The CDR3 DNA follows: TGTGCCAGCTCTAAGGGACACCAAATTCCGGGACTGACAGATACGCAGTATTTT.

At least ten counts were recorded for this clonotype. V gene TRBV28 combines with J gene TRBJ1-1; D uncertain. Trimming took 7 bases from V and 0 from J, leaving 12 bases between them. Germline loops: CDR1 MDHEN, CDR2 SYDVKM. CDR3 length: 14 residues. CDR3 sequence: CASMGYELNTEAFF. DNA of the CDR3: TGTGCCAGCATGGGTTACGAACTGAACACTGAAGCTTTCTTT.

This clonotype was seen many times. The V and J genes are TRBV5-5 and TRBJ2-7; D not resolved. The CDR3 is 15 residues long. Germline lookup yields CDR1 SGHKS and CDR2 YYEKEE (reference sequence). Deletions cut 0 bases from V and 6 bases from J, with 16 bases between. The CDR3 sequence is CASSLDASPTLEQYF. The CDR3 bases are TGTGCCAGCAGCTTGGACGCCTCCCCTACCCTCGAGCAGTACTTC.

The sample holds many counts of this clonotype. The V and J genes are TRBV11-2 and TRBJ2-7, with TRBD1 matching 9 bases. Losses at the gene ends were 6 bases for V and 2 bases for J; bases not matched to a gene: 8. The CDR3 is 15 amino acids. CDR1 is SGHAT, CDR2 FQNNGV, per germline. The CDR3 sequence: CASSPQGAGAYEQYF. The CDR3 region has the DNA TGTGCCAGCAGTCCACAGGGGGCTGGCGCCTACGAGCAGTACTTC.

Many counts were recorded for this clonotype. The chain has TRBV9 and TRBJ1-3; D is ambiguous. There are 15 residues in the CDR3. Trimming took off 0 bases at V and 0 bases at J, with 7 bases between the two ends. Germline V lookup: CDR1 SGDLS, CDR2 YYNGEE. As DNA, the CDR3 is TGTGCCAGCAGCGTAGAGGGAGTCTCTGGAAACACCATATATTTT. This sequence encodes CASSVEGVSGNTIYF.